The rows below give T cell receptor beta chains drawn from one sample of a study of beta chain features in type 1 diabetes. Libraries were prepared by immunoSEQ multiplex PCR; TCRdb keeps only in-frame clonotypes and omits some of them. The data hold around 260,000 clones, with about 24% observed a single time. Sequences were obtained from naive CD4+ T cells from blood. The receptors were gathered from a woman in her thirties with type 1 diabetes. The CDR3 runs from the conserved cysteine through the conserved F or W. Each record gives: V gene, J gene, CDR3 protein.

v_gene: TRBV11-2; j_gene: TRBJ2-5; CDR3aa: CASSFVAGGPETQYF
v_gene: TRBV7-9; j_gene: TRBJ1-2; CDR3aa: CASSLDRVDGYTF
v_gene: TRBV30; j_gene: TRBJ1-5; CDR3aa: CAWSALSNQPQHF
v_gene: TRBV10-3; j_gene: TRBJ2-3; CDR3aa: CAIGKGVTDTQYF
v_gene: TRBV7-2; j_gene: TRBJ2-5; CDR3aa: CASSFRTSGETQYF
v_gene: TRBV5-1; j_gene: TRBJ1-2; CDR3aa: CASSLDANYGYTF
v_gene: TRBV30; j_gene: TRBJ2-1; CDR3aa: CAWNAEFGSYNEQFF
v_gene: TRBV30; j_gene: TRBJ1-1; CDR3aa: CALLAGGPGSAEAFF
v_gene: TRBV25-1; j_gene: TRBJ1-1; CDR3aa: CASSVTGWGTEAFF
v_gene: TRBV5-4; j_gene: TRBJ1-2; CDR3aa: CASSLAGENYGYTF
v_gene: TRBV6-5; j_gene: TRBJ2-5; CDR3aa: CASSYSLGAAQETQYF
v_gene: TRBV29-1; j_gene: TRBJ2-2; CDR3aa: CSGGGLTGELFF
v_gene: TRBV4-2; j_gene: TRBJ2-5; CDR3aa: CASSQRASVPQETQYF
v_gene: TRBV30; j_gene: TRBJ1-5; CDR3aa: CAWRRQGPDQPQHF
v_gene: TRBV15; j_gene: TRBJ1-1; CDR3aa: CATSRGGDGTEAFF
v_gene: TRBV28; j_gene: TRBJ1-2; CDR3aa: CASTWDRLYGYTF
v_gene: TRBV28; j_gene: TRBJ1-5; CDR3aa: CASSLLGGWGNQPQHF
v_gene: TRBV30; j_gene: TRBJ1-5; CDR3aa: CAWDREGNQPQHF
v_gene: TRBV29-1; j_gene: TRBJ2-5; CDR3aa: CSVASGPQQETQYF
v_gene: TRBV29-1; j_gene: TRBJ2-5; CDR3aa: CSVEDREAQYF
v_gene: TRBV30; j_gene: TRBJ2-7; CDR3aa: CAWSVYYEQYF
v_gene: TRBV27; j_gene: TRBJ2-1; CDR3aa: CASSRNEAGGVNEQFF
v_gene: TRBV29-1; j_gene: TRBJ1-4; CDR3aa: CSVGRDSSTNEKLFF
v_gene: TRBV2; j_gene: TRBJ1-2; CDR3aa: CASSQDSYGYTF
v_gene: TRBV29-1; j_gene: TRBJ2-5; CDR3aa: CSAPDYQETQYF
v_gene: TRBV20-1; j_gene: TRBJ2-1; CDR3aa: CSASPYNEQFF
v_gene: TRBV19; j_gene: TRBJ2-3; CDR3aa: CASSIDYGGVTDTQYF
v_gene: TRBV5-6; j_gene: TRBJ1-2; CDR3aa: CASSPGRAINRGLHYGYTF
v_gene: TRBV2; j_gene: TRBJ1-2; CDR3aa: CASTTRGRGRLLNYGYTF
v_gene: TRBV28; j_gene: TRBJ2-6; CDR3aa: CASTLGGSGANVLTF
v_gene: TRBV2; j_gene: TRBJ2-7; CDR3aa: CASSVNSGRAYEQYF
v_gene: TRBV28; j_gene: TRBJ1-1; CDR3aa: CASSPFDRPAAEAFF
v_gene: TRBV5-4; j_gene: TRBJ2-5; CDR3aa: CASSGGRGHQETQYF
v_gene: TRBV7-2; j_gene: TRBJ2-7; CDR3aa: CASSLVGLGDYEQYF
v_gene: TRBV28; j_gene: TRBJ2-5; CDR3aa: CASSYRAGETQYF
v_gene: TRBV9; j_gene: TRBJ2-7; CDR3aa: CASARTSGSYEQYF
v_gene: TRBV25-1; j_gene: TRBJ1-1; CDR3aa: CASSEYRGFEAFF
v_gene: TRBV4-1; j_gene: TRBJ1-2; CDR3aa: CASSQDSGGLGYTF
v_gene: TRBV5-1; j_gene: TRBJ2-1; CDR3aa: CASSFGLADHNEQFF
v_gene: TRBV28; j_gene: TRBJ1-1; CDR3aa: CASSLSLKTGRTEAFF
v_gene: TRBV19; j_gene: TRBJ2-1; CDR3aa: CASSIDHGRQVHAFF
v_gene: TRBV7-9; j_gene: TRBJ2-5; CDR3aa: CASSLTGTYF
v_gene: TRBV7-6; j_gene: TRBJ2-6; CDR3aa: CASSLVEGTGANVLTF
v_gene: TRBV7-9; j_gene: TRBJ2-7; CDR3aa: CASSGRTGEASAYEQYF
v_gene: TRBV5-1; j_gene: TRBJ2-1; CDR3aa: CASSSLGLAGTNEQFF
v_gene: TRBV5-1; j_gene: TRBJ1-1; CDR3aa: CASSLDGQNTEAFF
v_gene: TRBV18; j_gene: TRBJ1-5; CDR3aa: CASSPSGGGINQPQHF
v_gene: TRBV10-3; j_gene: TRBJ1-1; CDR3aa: CAISAPDSNTEAFF
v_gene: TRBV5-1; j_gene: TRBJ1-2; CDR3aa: CASSWGTGNYGYTF
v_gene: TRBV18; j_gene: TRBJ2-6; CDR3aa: CASSGGLAGDGGANVLTF
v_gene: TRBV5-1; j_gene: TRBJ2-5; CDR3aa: CASSLDGGIKTQYF
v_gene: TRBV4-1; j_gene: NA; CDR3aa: CASSHVWGQAPYEQYF
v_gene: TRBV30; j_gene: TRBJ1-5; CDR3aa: CAWSNPQGYSNQPQHF
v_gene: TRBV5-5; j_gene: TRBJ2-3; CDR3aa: CASSLASGSGTDTQYF
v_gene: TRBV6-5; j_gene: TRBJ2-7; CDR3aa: CASSQTGGPSYEQYF
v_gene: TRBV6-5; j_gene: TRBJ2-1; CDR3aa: CATGGLAEYNEQFF
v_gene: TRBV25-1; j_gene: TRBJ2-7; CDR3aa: CASSESGGKWEQYF